This T cell receptor beta chain stems from a study of CD4 and CD8 cells across lung adenocarcinoma regions. A single record per CDR3 protein comes from TCRdb applying MiXCR to the PCR reads. The top ten hold around 21% of the sample, which has around 8,400 distinct CDR3 sequences, around 50% seen once. The patients had localized lung adenocarcinoma, a non-small cell subtype. The TCR sequence derives from a female donor with lung adenocarcinoma. The CD4 and CD8 labels of this study may be unreliable. The sample was CD8+ T cells from the center of a lung tumor.

The CDR3: CASLEGEIQYF. The CDR3 region has the DNA TGTGCCAGCCTAGAGGGAGAGATTCAGTACTTC. V is TRBV7-2 and J is TRBJ2-4; TRBD2 is a possible D gene (5 bases). Germline V CDR1 and CDR2: SGHTA, FQGNSA. Trimming took off 8 bases at V and 10 bases at J, with 12 bases between the two ends. The CDR3 is 11 amino acids.